This entry lists 13 T cell receptor beta chains sequenced from one sample in a study of T cell repertoires in cytomegalovirus infection. TCRdb processed the reads anew with MiXCR; each CDR3 protein has one entry. The top ten clones hold 15% to 20% of a sample with about 500,000 distinct CDR3 sequences, around 35% of them seen once. These receptors are not linked to any known antigen. The sample in question was cultured PBMCs, obtained from culture after CMV antigen stimulation. These receptors all come from a human donor in good health (CMV status not recorded). Some clones in this sample may be carry-over from other donors' samples.

This clonotype was recorded many times. V usage is TRBV7-2 and J usage is TRBJ1-1, with D tentatively TRBD1 (5 bases). Germline assignment: CDR1 SGHTA and CDR2 FQGNSA. This CDR3 contains 14 residues. Trimming stripped 4 bases from V and 3 bases from J, with 12 bases between. DNA of the CDR3: TGTGCCAGCAGCTGGGAGGGAGGGGACACTGAAGCTTTCTTT. Its protein is CASSWEGGDTEAFF.

The rearrangement links TRBV7-8 to TRBJ2-5; possibly TRBD1 for D (5 bases). Trimming took 2 bases from V and 2 from J, leaving 12 bases between them. CDR3 length: 15 amino acids. The germline V gene has CDR1 SGHVS and CDR2 FQNEAQ. The CDR3: CASSLYRTSQETQYF. The CDR3 DNA sequence: TGTGCCAGCAGCTTATACAGGACATCACAAGAGACCCAGTACTTC.

This clonotype appeared a few times. The genes are TRBV7-9 and TRBJ1-1, with D hard to call. The CDR3 runs 14 residues. Germline CDR1 SEHNR, CDR2 FQNEAQ (reference sequence). The V end was cut by 3 bases, the J end by 0 bases, with 8 bases between. The CDR3 region has the DNA TGTGCCAGCAGCTTGGATTTATTGAACACTGAAGCTTTCTTT. Translation gives CASSLDLLNTEAFF.

The chain joins TRBV5-5 to TRBJ2-5, with a possible D match to TRBD1 (6 bases). The length of the CDR3 is 15 residues. The germline V gene encodes CDR1 SGHKS and CDR2 YYEKEE (reference sequence). V was pared by 4 bases and J by 2 bases, with 15 bases between. The CDR3 sequence: CASSNRGQTQETQYF. The CDR3, as DNA: TGTGCCAGCAGCAACCGAGGACAGACACAAGAGACCCAGTACTTC. The whole variable domain, filled in from reference TRBV5-5 and TRBJ2-5, reads DAGVTQSPTHLIKTRGQQVTLRCSPISGHKSVSWYQQVLGQGPQFIFQYYEKEERGRGNFPDRFSARQFPNYSSELNVNALLLGDSALYLCASSNRGQTQETQYFGPGTRLLVL.

The chain employs TRBV28 and TRBJ1-1; D is uncertain. The CDR3 covers 15 residues. V dropped 0 bases and J dropped 8 bases, with 16 bases sitting between them. The germline V gene encodes CDR1 MDHEN and CDR2 SYDVKM. The DNA for the CDR3 is TGTGCCAGCAGTTTATGGCAAGGATCAAGACACGAAGCTTTCTTT. This encodes CASSLWQGSRHEAFF.

The chain couples TRBV7-2 to TRBJ2-7; possibly TRBD1 for D (6 bases). The CDR3 is 16 residues long. V was trimmed by 7 bases and J by 2 bases, leaving 21 bases between them. Germline CDR1 is SGHTA and CDR2 is FQGNSA. This chain's CDR3 is CASTAGEWAQPYEQYF. The CDR3 nucleotides read TGTGCCAGCACCGCAGGGGAGTGGGCGCAGCCCTACGAGCAGTACTTC.

The sample holds a few counts of this clonotype. CDR3 residues: CASSFTTGPSSGANVLTF. DNA for the CDR3: TGTGCCAGCAGCTTTACGACAGGGCCAAGCTCTGGGGCCAACGTCCTGACTTTC. This sequence joins TRBV7-9 and TRBJ2-6, with TRBD1 matching over 7 bases. The trim removed 3 bases at V and 0 bases at J, leaving 8 bases unmatched. The germline gives CDR1 SEHNR, CDR2 FQNEAQ (reference sequence). The CDR3 totals 18 residues.

This chain links TRBV20-1 with TRBJ1-2; D might be TRBD1 (5 bases). Germline CDR1 DFQATT, CDR2 SNEGSKA (reference sequence). The CDR3 spans 12 residues. V dropped 0 bases and J dropped 6 bases, with 8 bases sitting between them. The CDR3: CSARDTGDGYTF. As DNA, the CDR3 is TGCAGTGCTAGAGACACAGGCGATGGCTACACCTTC.

The chain employs TRBV4-3 and TRBJ1-1; the D gene is possibly TRBD1 (5 bases). This CDR3 contains 16 residues. Germline V lookup: CDR1 LGHNA, CDR2 YSLEER. The V end lost 2 bases, the J end lost 0 bases, and 13 bases lay between the germline ends. The CDR3 region is CASSQRGKVMNTEAFF. The CDR3 DNA reads as TGCGCCAGCAGCCAAAGGGGAAAGGTTATGAACACTGAAGCTTTCTTT.

This clonotype occurred a few times. The gene calls are TRBV7-2 and TRBJ1-2, with D perhaps matching TRBD1 (6 bases). Germline V CDR1 and CDR2: SGHTA, FQGNSA. V gave up 1 base and J gave up 3 bases, with 9 bases separating them. The CDR3 runs to 14 residues. CDR3 sequence: CASSLDPGDYGYTF. The DNA for the CDR3 is TGTGCCAGCAGCTTAGATCCAGGGGACTATGGCTACACCTTC.

This sequence joins TRBV12-3 or TRBV12-4 and TRBJ2-2; TRBD2 is a possible D gene (5 bases). This CDR3 contains 12 residues. Trimming took 10 bases from V and 6 from J, leaving 12 bases between them. The CDR3 is CATNEGPGELFF. DNA of the CDR3: TGTGCCACCAACGAGGGTCCCGGGGAGCTGTTTTTT.

The genes are TRBV9 and TRBJ1-3, with TRBD1 as a possible D gene (5 bases). V was pared by 0 bases and J by 1 base, with 11 bases between. This CDR3 region has 16 residues. Looked up from germline, CDR1 is SGDLS and CDR2 is YYNGEE. The CDR3 region is CASSVAGLDSGNTIYF. The CDR3 nucleotides read TGTGCCAGCAGCGTAGCAGGGCTGGATTCTGGAAACACCATATATTTT.

J is TRBJ1-1 and V is TRBV19; no firm D call. Germline values: CDR1 LNHDA, CDR2 SQIVND (reference sequence). The length of the CDR3 is 13 residues. Trimming took 10 bases from V and 6 from J, leaving 18 bases between them. CDR3 DNA sequence: TGTGCCACCAATATTCCGGATAGGGCTGAAGCTTTCTTT. Translating gives CATNIPDRAEAFF.